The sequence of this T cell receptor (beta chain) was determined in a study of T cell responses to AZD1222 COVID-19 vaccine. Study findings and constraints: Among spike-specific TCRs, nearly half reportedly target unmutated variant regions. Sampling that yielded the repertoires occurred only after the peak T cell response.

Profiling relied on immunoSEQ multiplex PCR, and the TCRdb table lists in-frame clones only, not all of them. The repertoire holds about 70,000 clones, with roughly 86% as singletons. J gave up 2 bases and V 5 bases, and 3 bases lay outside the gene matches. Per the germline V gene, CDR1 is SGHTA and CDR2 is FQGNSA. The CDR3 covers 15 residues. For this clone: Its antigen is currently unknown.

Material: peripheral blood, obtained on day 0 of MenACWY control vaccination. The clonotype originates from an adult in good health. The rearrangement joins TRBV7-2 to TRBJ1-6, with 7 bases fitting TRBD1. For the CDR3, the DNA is TGTGCCAGCAGCAAGGGACAGACCTATAATTCACCCCTCCACTTT. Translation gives CASSKGQTYNSPLHF.